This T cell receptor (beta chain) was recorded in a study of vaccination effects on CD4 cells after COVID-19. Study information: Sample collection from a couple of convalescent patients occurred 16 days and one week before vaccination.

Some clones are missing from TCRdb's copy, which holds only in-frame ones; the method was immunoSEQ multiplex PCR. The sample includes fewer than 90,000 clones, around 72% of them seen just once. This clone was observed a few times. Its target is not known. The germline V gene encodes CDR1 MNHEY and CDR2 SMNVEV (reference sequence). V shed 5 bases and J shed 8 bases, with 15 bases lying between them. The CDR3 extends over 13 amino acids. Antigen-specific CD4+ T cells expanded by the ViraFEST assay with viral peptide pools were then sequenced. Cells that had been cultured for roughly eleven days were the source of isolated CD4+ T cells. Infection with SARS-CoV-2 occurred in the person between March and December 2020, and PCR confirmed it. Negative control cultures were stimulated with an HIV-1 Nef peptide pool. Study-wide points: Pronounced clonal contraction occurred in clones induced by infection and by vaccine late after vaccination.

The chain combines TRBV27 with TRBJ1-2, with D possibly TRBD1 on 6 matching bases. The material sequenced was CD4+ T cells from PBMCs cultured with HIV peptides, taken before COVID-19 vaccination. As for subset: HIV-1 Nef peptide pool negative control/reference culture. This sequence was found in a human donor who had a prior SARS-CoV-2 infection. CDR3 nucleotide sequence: TGTGCCAGCAGTCTCACAGGGCCGGAGGGCTACACCTTC. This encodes CASSLTGPEGYTF.